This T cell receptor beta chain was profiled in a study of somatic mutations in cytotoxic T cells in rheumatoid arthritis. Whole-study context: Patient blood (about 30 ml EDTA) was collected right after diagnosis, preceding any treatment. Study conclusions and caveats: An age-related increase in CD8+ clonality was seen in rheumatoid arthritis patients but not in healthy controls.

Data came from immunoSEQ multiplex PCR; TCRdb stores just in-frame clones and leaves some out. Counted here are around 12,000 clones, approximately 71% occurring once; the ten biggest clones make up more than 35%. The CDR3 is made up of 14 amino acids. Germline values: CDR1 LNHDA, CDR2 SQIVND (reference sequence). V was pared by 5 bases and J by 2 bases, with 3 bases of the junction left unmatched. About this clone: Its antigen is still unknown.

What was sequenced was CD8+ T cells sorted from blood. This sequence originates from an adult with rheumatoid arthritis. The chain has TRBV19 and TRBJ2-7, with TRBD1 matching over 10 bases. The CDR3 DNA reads TGTGCCAGTAGTCTCGGGACAGGGGCCTACGAGCAGTACTTC. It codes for CASSLGTGAYEQYF.